The T cell receptor beta chain described here comes from a study of OX40 agonist ivuxolimab in advanced cancers. Study information: Patients in the trial were receiving intravenous ivuxolimab every 2 weeks, at doses of 0.01 to 10 mg/kg.

Samples were taken at baseline and on day 1 of cycles 4 and 7. CDR3 length: 14 amino acids. V was trimmed by 0 bases and J by 3 bases, leaving 9 bases between them. Germline V gene sequence: CDR1 SGHNT, CDR2 YYREEE (reference sequence). Sequencing used immunoSEQ multiplex PCR; TCRdb keeps in-frame clones, though not all of them. The table shows 90,000 to 95,000 clones, with over 75% occurring only once. This clone came up once. This chain links TRBV5-4 with TRBJ1-1, with D unresolved. This receptor was identified in an adult with an advanced solid tumor such as melanoma, head and neck, liver or kidney cancer. This specimen consisted of CD4+ or CD8+ T cells sorted from blood, obtained in a trial of the OX40 agonist ivuxolimab. The CDR3 DNA is TGTGCCAGCAGCTTGGTAGGGCTCGACACTGAAGCTTTCTTT. Translation: CASSLVGLDTEAFF.